This is a list of T cell receptor beta chains from one sample in a study of cytomegalovirus exposure and HLA in healthy donors. Sequencing used immunoSEQ multiplex PCR; TCRdb keeps in-frame clones, though not all of them. The sample has 110,000 or so clones; about 85% are singletons. The sample comprised PBMCs. These receptors came from a man aged 18 to 29 in good health and CMV-seropositive. Both conserved end residues are part of each CDR3. Fields, in order: D gene, V gene, J gene, clone size, CDR3 protein, CDR3 DNA. A D gene is named only where the DNA matches it firmly. Clone size is stated in some rows and not others, as once, few, many or a class when expanded.

NA	TRBV5-6	TRBJ2-7	once	CASSFGGEQYF	TGTGCCAGCAGCTTCGGGGGCGAGCAGTACTTC
NA	TRBV15	TRBJ2-7	NA	CATSRRGWGLESSYEQYF	TGTGCCACCAGCAGACGGGGGTGGGGACTTGAGAGCTCCTACGAGCAGTACTTC
NA	TRBV19	TRBJ1-2	NA	CASSKEGDLGYGYTF	TGTGCCAGTAGTAAGGAGGGAGACTTGGGCTATGGCTACACCTTC
TRBD1	TRBV6-1	TRBJ2-7	NA	CASSEKTGGSYEQYF	TGTGCCAGCAGTGAAAAAACAGGGGGCTCCTACGAGCAGTACTTC
NA	TRBV2	TRBJ1-5	NA	CASSEYTADQPQHF	TGTGCCAGCAGTGAGTACACAGCCGATCAGCCCCAGCATTTT
NA	TRBV10-3	TRBJ2-1	NA	CAISVEEGALQFF	TGTGCCATCAGTGTGGAAGAAGGGGCACTACAGTTCTTC
NA	TRBV10-3	TRBJ2-7	NA	CAISHPQSSYEQYF	TGTGCCATCAGCCACCCACAGAGCTCCTACGAGCAGTACTTC
TRBD1	TRBV6-5	TRBJ2-3	NA	CASSPGQLVSDTQYF	TGTGCCAGCAGTCCGGGACAGTTAGTGTCAGATACGCAGTATTTT
TRBD1	TRBV28	TRBJ2-6	NA	CASSPRQGWRFLAGANVLTF	TGTGCCAGCAGTCCCCGACAGGGGTGGAGGTTTCTGGCTGGGGCCAACGTCCTGACTTTC
TRBD1	TRBV7-2	TRBJ2-7	few	CASSLSQGANEQYF	TGTGCCAGCAGCTTATCGCAGGGGGCCAACGAGCAGTACTTC
NA	TRBV7-9	TRBJ1-2	NA	CASSKRRETRSEGPNGYTF	TGTGCCAGCAGCAAACGACGGGAAACGAGGTCGGAGGGGCCGAATGGCTACACCTTC
NA	TRBV10-3	TRBJ2-5	NA	CAIRGEAGLWTQYF	TGTGCCATCAGAGGTGAGGCAGGGCTGTGGACCCAGTACTTC
NA	TRBV7-2	TRBJ1-1	NA	CASSLSTGRRSNTEAFF	TGTGCCAGCAGCTTATCTACAGGGCGACGCTCGAACACTGAAGCTTTCTTT
TRBD1	TRBV4-1	TRBJ2-3	NA	CASSHEGTGGDTQYF	TGCGCCAGCAGCCATGAGGGGACAGGGGGAGATACGCAGTATTTT
TRBD1	TRBV9	TRBJ2-6	NA	CASSASQGAGANVLTF	TGTGCCAGCAGCGCCTCACAGGGGGCCGGGGCCAACGTCCTGACTTTC
TRBD2	TRBV7-2	TRBJ2-7	NA	CASSSSSGVGEQYF	TGTGCCAGCAGCTCTTCTAGCGGGGTTGGCGAGCAGTACTTC
NA	TRBV4-1	TRBJ2-7	NA	CASSQVLPHRDSSYEQYF	TGCGCCAGCAGCCAAGTCCTCCCACACAGGGATAGCTCCTACGAGCAGTACTTC
TRBD1	TRBV15	TRBJ1-2	NA	CATSSPGTGSVDGYTF	TGTGCCACCAGCAGCCCTGGGACAGGGTCCGTCGATGGCTACACCTTC
NA	TRBV6-6	TRBJ2-1	NA	CASSRPWSYNEQFF	TGTGCCAGCAGCCGTCCGTGGAGCTACAATGAGCAGTTCTTC
NA	TRBV4-1	TRBJ2-2	NA	CASSQEGGVLLNTGELFF	TGCGCCAGCAGCCAAGAAGGGGGGGTGCTTCTCAACACCGGGGAGCTGTTTTTT
TRBD1	TRBV2	TRBJ1-3	NA	CASRDRVGSGNTIYF	TGTGCCAGCAGAGACAGGGTAGGGTCTGGAAACACCATATATTTT
TRBD1	TRBV6-1	TRBJ1-2	NA	CASSPGTANLYTF	TGTGCCAGCAGTCCCGGGACAGCCAACCTATACACCTTC
TRBD2	TRBV4-3	TRBJ2-1	NA	CASSQEGPAGGPHEQFF	TGCGCCAGCAGCCAAGAAGGCCCAGCGGGGGGGCCCCATGAGCAGTTCTTC
NA	TRBV7-9	TRBJ1-4	NA	CASSLGKTATTNEKLFF	TGTGCCAGCAGCTTGGGGAAGACAGCCACAACTAATGAAAAACTGTTTTTT
NA	TRBV2	TRBJ1-5	NA	CASSPSRFGGNQPQHF	TGTGCCAGCAGCCCCAGCAGGTTCGGCGGCAATCAGCCCCAGCATTTT
NA	TRBV5-1	TRBJ2-5	once	CASSSRGEETQYF	TGCGCCAGCAGCTCCAGGGGTGAAGAGACCCAGTACTTC
TRBD1	TRBV2	TRBJ1-4	NA	CASGQGDLTNEKLFF	TGTGCCAGCGGACAGGGGGATCTAACTAATGAAAAACTGTTTTTT
NA	TRBV7-9	TRBJ1-5	NA	CASSLTENQPQHF	TGTGCCAGCAGCTTGACAGAGAATCAGCCCCAGCATTTT
TRBD1	TRBV14	TRBJ1-6	NA	CASRPTGQGGPLHF	TGTGCCAGCAGACCCACGGGACAGGGGGGACCCCTCCACTTT
NA	TRBV7-8	TRBJ1-2	NA	CASSLVQGYGYTF	TGTGCCAGCAGCTTAGTACAGGGATATGGCTACACCTTC
NA	TRBV4-3	TRBJ1-1	few	CASRGPGYTEAFF	TGCGCCAGCAGGGGTCCGGGTTACACTGAAGCTTTCTTT
TRBD2	TRBV2	TRBJ2-1	once	CASRDWGGDEQFF	TGTGCCAGCAGGGACTGGGGGGGGGATGAGCAGTTCTTC
TRBD1	TRBV4-1	TRBJ1-1	NA	CASSQEVGQGKNTEAFF	TGCGCCAGCAGCCAAGAGGTCGGACAGGGGAAGAACACTGAAGCTTTCTTT
TRBD1	TRBV19	TRBJ1-1	NA	CASSLQGASTEAFF	TGTGCCAGTAGTCTACAGGGGGCCAGCACTGAAGCTTTCTTT
NA	TRBV11-3	TRBJ2-2	NA	CASSFGQRQGNTGELFF	TGTGCCAGCAGCTTCGGACAGAGGCAGGGGAACACCGGGGAGCTGTTTTTT
NA	TRBV7-2	TRBJ1-2	NA	CASSLVDSGADGYTF	TGTGCCAGCAGCTTAGTTGATTCAGGGGCGGATGGCTACACCTTC
NA	TRBV11-1	TRBJ2-2	NA	CASSFMRQYTGELFF	TGTGCCAGCAGCTTTATGAGACAGTACACCGGGGAGCTGTTTTTT
TRBD1	TRBV14	TRBJ1-6	NA	CASSLSGQGSSPLHF	TGTGCCAGCAGCCTCTCTGGACAGGGCTCTTCACCCCTCCACTTT
TRBD1	TRBV7-8	TRBJ1-4	NA	CASSFRDRASATNEKLFF	TGTGCCAGCAGCTTCCGGGACAGAGCTTCGGCAACTAATGAAAAACTGTTTTTT
TRBD1	TRBV27	TRBJ1-1	NA	CASRGRQGSNTEAFF	TGTGCCAGCAGGGGGCGACAGGGATCGAACACTGAAGCTTTCTTT
NA	TRBV19	TRBJ2-7	NA	CASSIGLVSYEQYF	TGTGCCAGTAGTATAGGGTTAGTCTCCTACGAGCAGTACTTC
NA	TRBV6-5	TRBJ2-3	NA	CASSYSIEVDTQYF	TGTGCCAGCAGTTACTCGATAGAGGTGGATACGCAGTATTTT
NA	TRBV7-7	TRBJ1-1	NA	CASSPLDSLGAFF	TGTGCTAGCAGCCCGCTGGACAGTTTGGGAGCTTTCTTT
TRBD1	TRBV6-5	TRBJ1-1	NA	CASSLGQGGHTEAFF	TGTGCCAGCAGTTTAGGACAGGGGGGACACACTGAAGCTTTCTTT
NA	TRBV7-8	TRBJ2-2	NA	CASSLPRQLTGELFF	TGTGCCAGCAGTTTACCCAGGCAGCTCACCGGGGAGCTGTTTTTT
NA	TRBV27	TRBJ2-7	once	CASSYRHGYEQYF	TGTGCCAGCAGTTACCGACACGGCTACGAGCAGTACTTC
NA	TRBV27	TRBJ2-7	few	CASSLVQGSYEQYF	TGTGCCAGCAGTTTAGTCCAGGGCTCCTACGAGCAGTACTTC
NA	TRBV7-9	TRBJ1-2	once	CASSSPIGTIPTSGYGYTF	TGTGCCAGCAGCTCACCAATCGGGACAATCCCAACAAGTGGCTATGGCTACACCTTC
TRBD2	TRBV5-4	TRBJ2-1	few	CASSLAGEGSDEQFF	TGTGCCAGCAGCTTGGCGGGGGAGGGTAGCGATGAGCAGTTCTTC
TRBD1	TRBV11-2	TRBJ1-6	NA	CASSRTGGISYNSPLHF	TGTGCCAGCAGTCGGACAGGGGGCATCTCCTATAATTCACCCCTCCACTTT
TRBD1	TRBV6-5	TRBJ1-2	NA	CASGTGFNYGYTF	TGTGCCAGTGGGACAGGGTTTAACTATGGCTACACCTTC
TRBD1	TRBV2	TRBJ1-5	NA	CASSGGQGWQPQHF	TGTGCCAGCAGTGGTGGACAGGGCTGGCAGCCCCAGCATTTT
NA	TRBV19	TRBJ1-2	NA	CASRPRTASGYGYTF	TGTGCCAGTAGGCCGAGGACAGCCTCGGGCTATGGCTACACCTTC
TRBD1	TRBV5-5	TRBJ1-2	NA	CASSHITTSGGNGYTF	TGTGCCAGCAGCCACATCACAACTTCAGGGGGCAATGGCTACACCTTC
NA	TRBV6-5	TRBJ1-5	NA	CASSYGGAGQPQHF	TGTGCCAGCAGTTACGGGGGGGCCGGTCAGCCCCAGCATTTT
TRBD1	TRBV4-3	TRBJ1-3	NA	CASSRTGGSGNTIYF	TGCGCCAGCAGCCGCACAGGGGGCTCTGGAAACACCATATATTTT
TRBD2	TRBV7-2	TRBJ2-3	NA	CASSLAGGLEWADTQYF	TGTGCCAGCAGCTTAGCGGGGGGACTAGAGTGGGCAGATACGCAGTATTTT
TRBD1	TRBV28	TRBJ1-2	NA	CASSSGTDGYTF	TGTGCCAGCAGTTCCGGGACAGACGGCTACACCTTC
NA	TRBV29-1	TRBJ2-4	NA	CSVVVRVKNIQYF	TGCAGCGTTGTTGTAAGAGTCAAAAACATTCAGTACTTC
NA	TRBV27	TRBJ2-7	NA	CASSLQNSYEQYF	TGTGCCAGCAGTTTACAGAACTCCTACGAGCAGTACTTC